This passage covers 31 T cell receptor beta chains from one sample sequenced in a study of identical twins. TCRdb reprocessed the 5' RACE reads with MiXCR, giving one entry per CDR3 protein. The top ten hold roughly 0.5% of the sample, which has 500,000 to 650,000 distinct CDR3 sequences, about 20% seen once. A further study also used this sample, focusing on yellow fever vaccine responses in identical twins.

Sequencing was done on a sample of CD4+ T cells sorted from blood. The receptors here all came from a woman under 30 in good health.

This clonotype was found a few times. V gene TRBV9 combines with J gene TRBJ2-1; the match to TRBD2 covers 9 bases. The V and J ends lost 3 bases and 8 bases, in that order; junction bases with no gene match: 21. The CDR3 sequence is 19 residues long. Germline V gene lookup returns CDR1 SGDLS and CDR2 YYNGEE. As DNA, the CDR3 is TGTGCCAGCAGCGCAGGCGGTGTCGGTAGCGGGAGAATATCCGATGAGCAGTTCTTC. Its translation is CASSAGGVGSGRISDEQFF.

The chain couples TRBV5-1 to TRBJ2-3; 12 bases line up with TRBD1. This CDR3 has 16 residues. The V segment lost 4 bases and the J segment 5 bases; nucleotides outside the gene matches: 8. Germline V gene data show CDR1 as SGHRS and CDR2 as YFSETQ. The CDR3 spells CASSPTGTGGEDTQYF. CDR3 nucleotide sequence: TGCGCCAGCAGCCCTACCGGGACAGGGGGCGAAGATACGCAGTATTTT.

The V call is TRBV6-5, the J call TRBJ2-2; D is uncertain. Trimming shortened V by 3 bases and J by 0 bases, and 8 bases separated the two germline ends. The length of the CDR3 is 15 residues. Germline values: CDR1 MNHEY, CDR2 SVGAGI. DNA of the CDR3: TGTGCCAGCAGTTATGGTCACCCGAACACCGGGGAGCTGTTTTTT. As protein: CASSYGHPNTGELFF.

The V call is TRBV12-3 or TRBV12-4, the J call TRBJ2-7; TRBD2 aligns across 8 bases. This CDR3 has 15 amino acids. Trimming cost V 6 bases and J 3 bases; bases outside gene matches: 10. The CDR3 loop reads CASRTSGTSNYEQYF. CDR3 DNA sequence: TGTGCCAGCAGAACTTCGGGGACTAGTAACTACGAGCAGTACTTC.

The chain joins TRBV15 to TRBJ2-5, with D perhaps being TRBD1 or TRBD2 (5 bases each). Deletions cut 3 bases from V and 0 bases from J, with 8 bases between. The CDR3 length is 14 residues. The V gene's germline CDR1 is LNHNV and CDR2 YYDKDF (reference sequence). CDR3 residues: CATSSGTNQETQYF. The CDR3 bases are TGTGCCACCAGCAGCGGGACCAACCAAGAGACCCAGTACTTC.

This clonotype was seen a few times. Here the CDR3 reads CASSYSQLYEQYF. CDR3 nucleotide sequence: TGTGCCAGCAGTTACTCTCAGTTATACGAGCAGTACTTC. V is TRBV6-6 and J is TRBJ2-7; D is uncertain. The germline V gene has CDR1 MNHNY and CDR2 SVGAGI (reference sequence). The CDR3 runs to 13 residues. Trimming took 0 bases from V and 4 from J, leaving 7 bases between them.

This chain joins TRBV5-4 and TRBJ2-7, with D tentatively TRBD1 (7 bases). The CDR3 runs to 17 residues. Germline V gene sequence: CDR1 SGHNT, CDR2 YYREEE (reference sequence). Trimming removed 4 bases at V and 7 bases at J, with 27 bases between. CDR3 bases: TGTGCCAGCAGCCCCCCAGGGGGAGGAACAATCCCGATGGAGCAGTACTTC. Translation gives CASSPPGGGTIPMEQYF.

V is TRBV10-3 and J is TRBJ2-7; either TRBD1 or TRBD2 may supply D (5 bases each). V lost 7 bases and J 4 bases, leaving 14 bases between the germline ends. The germline V gene encodes CDR1 ENHRY and CDR2 SYGVKD. The CDR3 totals 13 residues. CDR3 protein: CAINGGRSYEQYV. CDR3 bases: TGTGCCATCAATGGGGGACGGAGTTACGAGCAGTACGTC.

The rearrangement uses TRBV10-3 and TRBJ2-2, with D perhaps matching TRBD2 (6 bases). The V gene's germline CDR1 is ENHRY and CDR2 SYGVKD. The CDR3 is 14 residues long. The V gene lost 6 bases and the J gene lost 2 bases, with 10 bases spanning the gap. The CDR3 spells CAIRLANNTGELFF. The CDR3 nucleotides read TGTGCCATCAGGCTAGCGAACAACACCGGGGAGCTGTTTTTT.

This clonotype was found a few times. CDR3 loop: CASSRDRGKQETQYF. CDR3 in DNA: TGTGCCAGCAGCCGGGACAGGGGAAAACAAGAGACCCAGTACTTC. The chain has TRBV2 and TRBJ2-5; 10 positions agree with TRBD1. Germline lookup yields CDR1 SNHLY and CDR2 FYNNEI. The V gene end was trimmed by 6 bases and the J gene end by 2 bases; junction bases not matched to a gene: 6. The CDR3 length is 15 residues.

In its sample, this clonotype was seen a few times. The chain couples TRBV5-1 to TRBJ1-5, with no clear D. Trimming shortened V by 1 base and J by 0 bases, and 8 bases separated the two germline ends. This CDR3 contains 15 residues. Germline CDR1 is SGHRS and CDR2 is YFSETQ. As DNA, the CDR3 is TGCGCCAGCAGCTTGAGCCCGACTAGCAATCAGCCCCAGCATTTT. Residues: CASSLSPTSNQPQHF.

The table lists this clonotype with a few counts. J is TRBJ2-1 and V is TRBV4-2; perhaps TRBD2 as D (6 bases). CDR3 size: 17 residues. Looked up from germline, CDR1 is LGHNA and CDR2 is YNFKEQ. With 0 bases removed from V and 0 bases from J, the gap between germline ends came to 12 bases. DNA for the CDR3: TGTGCCAGCAGCCAAGATTCGTCCGGGAGCTCCTACAATGAGCAGTTCTTC. Translated: CASSQDSSGSSYNEQFF.

The chain has TRBV19 and TRBJ2-1; 8 bases line up with TRBD1. The CDR3 loop spans 15 amino acids. Trimming took 4 bases from V and 7 from J; bases not matched to a gene: 9. CDR1 LNHDA and CDR2 SQIVND come from the germline V gene (reference sequence). CDR3 residues: CASSTGQVALNEQFF. The CDR3 DNA reads as TGTGCCAGTAGTACGGGACAGGTCGCCTTGAATGAGCAGTTCTTC.

In this sample, this clonotype turned up once. A single base separates this from a much larger clone, so it may be a read error. The chain couples TRBV5-1 to TRBJ2-5; 11 bases match TRBD1. CDR1 and CDR2 (germline): SGHRS, YFSETQ. The CDR3 loop spans 16 amino acids. The V gene end was trimmed by 4 bases and the J gene end by 4 bases; junction bases not matched to a gene: 9. The CDR3 DNA follows: TGCGCCAGCAGCCCCATCGGGGACAGGGGGTTAGAGACCCAGTACTTC. Translated: CASSPIGDRGLETQYF. Using reference TRBV5-1 and TRBJ2-5 for the parts outside the CDR3, the full variable domain is KAGVTQTPRYLIKTRGQQVTLSCSPISGHRSVSWYQQTPGQGLQFLFEYFSETQRNKGNFPGRFSGRQFSNSRSEMNVSTLELGDSALYLCASSPIGDRGLETQYFGPGTRLLVL.

This clonotype showed up just a few times. This chain connects TRBV29-1 to TRBJ1-2; 8 positions match TRBD1. CDR1 and CDR2 (germline): SQVTM, ANQGSEA. The CDR3 has 15 amino acids. Trimming removed 0 bases from V and 2 bases from J; junction bases left unmatched: 5. Here the CDR3 reads CSVEDGYRGNYGYTF. CDR3 DNA: TGCAGCGTTGAAGATGGGTACAGGGGGAACTATGGCTACACCTTC.

This rearrangement joins TRBV12-3 or TRBV12-4 to TRBJ1-5; 7 bases match TRBD1. The CDR3 has 14 amino acids. With V trimmed by 6 bases and J by 3 bases, 5 bases remained unmatched. Written as DNA, the CDR3 is TGTGCCAGCAGCGGGACAGTGACCAATCAGCCCCAGCATTTT. Amino acids: CASSGTVTNQPQHF.

This chain uses TRBV27 with TRBJ2-5, with D perhaps assigned TRBD1 or TRBD2 (5 bases each). The CDR3 runs to 14 residues. Per germline, CDR1 MNHEY and CDR2 SMNVEV (reference sequence). Trimming pared 5 bases from V and 5 bases from J, leaving 15 bases between. DNA of the CDR3: TGTGCCAGCAGTCGACTGAGGGGCGGGGAGACCCAGTACTTC. This codes for CASSRLRGGETQYF.

Only a few counts were recorded for this clonotype. The chain couples TRBV10-3 to TRBJ2-2; weak D call: TRBD1 (5 bases). V lost 4 bases to trimming and J lost 4 bases, with 13 bases between them. The CDR3 sequence is 15 residues long. The germline gives CDR1 ENHRY, CDR2 SYGVKD. This chain's CDR3 is CAISVGARTTGELFF. CDR3 in DNA: TGTGCCATCAGTGTAGGGGCCCGTACCACCGGGGAGCTGTTTTTT.

This chain links TRBV15 with TRBJ2-5; tentative D call: TRBD2 (6 bases). This CDR3 comprises 12 residues. CDR1 LNHNV and CDR2 YYDKDF come from the germline V gene (reference sequence). The V and J ends lost 8 bases and 6 bases respectively, with 13 bases between them. The CDR3 loop is CATEAAGKTQYF. The CDR3, as DNA: TGTGCCACCGAGGCAGCGGGCAAGACCCAGTACTTC.

This sequence joins TRBV6-1 and TRBJ2-3, with 7 bases lining up with TRBD2. The CDR3 loop spans 14 amino acids. Germline-derived CDR1 and CDR2 are MNHNS and SASEGT. The J segment lost 0 bases and the V segment lost 11 bases, leaving 8 bases of the junction unmatched. The CDR3 coding sequence is TGTGCCGGGGCTAGCGGATTGAGCACAGATACGCAGTATTTT. Protein product: CAGASGLSTDTQYF.

This clonotype has ten or more counts. The chain couples TRBV4-1 to TRBJ1-4, with D hard to call. V was cut by 2 bases and J by 6 bases, with 13 bases left in between. The CDR3 consists of 15 residues. CDR1 is MGHRA, CDR2 YSYEKL, per germline. CDR3 bases: TGCGCCAGCAGCCAAAAAACCGCAGTTTATGAAAAACTGTTTTTT. Its protein is CASSQKTAVYEKLFF.

In its sample, this clonotype was seen a few times. This chain uses TRBV10-3 with TRBJ1-5; 7 bases line up with TRBD1. The CDR3 spans 16 residues. The V segment lost 3 bases and the J segment 5 bases; nucleotides outside the gene matches: 10. Germline V gene data show CDR1 as ENHRY and CDR2 as SYGVKD. CDR3 amino acids: CAISDSQGDPYQPQHF. The CDR3, as DNA: TGTGCCATCAGTGATTCCCAGGGGGATCCATATCAGCCCCAGCATTTT.

This chain connects TRBV2 to TRBJ2-1, with 9 bases fitting TRBD2. The CDR3 consists of 16 residues. Germline lookup yields CDR1 SNHLY and CDR2 FYNNEI. The trim removed 2 bases at V and 4 bases at J, leaving 6 bases unmatched. The CDR3 region is CASSELAGGPYNEQFF. The CDR3 nucleotides are TGTGCCAGCAGTGAACTTGCGGGAGGGCCTTACAATGAGCAGTTCTTC.

The table lists this clonotype with a few counts. The CDR3 DNA reads TGTGCCAGCATCCCCGATGTAACCCCCTCTGGAAACACCATATATTTT. Its protein is CASIPDVTPSGNTIYF. The rearrangement joins TRBV21-1 to TRBJ1-3. TRBV21-1 is noted as a pseudogene. The CDR3 length is 16 residues.

The chain couples TRBV5-6 to TRBJ2-4; 8 bases agree with TRBD1. The ends lost 4 bases at V and 11 bases at J; junction bases unmatched: 11. In germline, CDR1 is SGHDT, CDR2 YYEEEE. CDR3 length: 14 residues. Written as DNA, the CDR3 is TGTGCCAGCAGCGTATCCGGGACAGGTGGGGTTCAGTACTTC. It is translated as CASSVSGTGGVQYF. The full variable domain, its missing parts supplied by reference TRBV5-6 and TRBJ2-4, is DAGVTQSPTHLIKTRGQQVTLRCSPKSGHDTVSWYQQALGQGPQFIFQYYEEEERQRGNFPDRFSGHQFPNYSSELNVNALLLGDSALYLCASSVSGTGGVQYFGAGTRLSVL.

This chain uses TRBV7-2 with TRBJ1-5; no clear D gene. Germline V gene lookup returns CDR1 SGHTA and CDR2 FQGNSA. V was shortened by 0 bases and J by 9 bases, with 12 bases between the two germline ends. There are 14 residues in the CDR3. DNA of the CDR3: TGTGCCAGCAGCTTAGCGGTTCCGGGTCGGCCCCAGCATTTT. Encoded protein: CASSLAVPGRPQHF.

This clonotype was counted a few times. V usage is TRBV11-2 and J usage is TRBJ2-3; 9 bases align to TRBD2. Germline CDR1 and CDR2: SGHAT and FQNNGV. Trimming cost V 3 bases and J 6 bases; bases outside gene matches: 16. The CDR3 length is 18 residues. The CDR3 protein is CASSFLNGASGVLDTQYF. CDR3 coding DNA: TGTGCCAGCAGCTTTTTGAATGGAGCTAGCGGGGTGTTGGATACGCAGTATTTT.

The genes are TRBV20-1 and TRBJ2-3; D gene ambiguous. V lost 2 bases and J lost 0, with 3 bases in between. Looked up from germline, CDR1 is DFQATT and CDR2 is SNEGSKA (reference sequence). The CDR3 totals 12 residues. The CDR3 DNA reads as TGCAGTGCTAGATCCAGCACAGATACGCAGTATTTT. The encoded protein is CSARSSTDTQYF.

The J gene is TRBJ2-1, the V gene TRBV29-1; D gene uncertain. Germline V CDR1 and CDR2: SQVTM, ANQGSEA. The CDR3 covers 12 residues. V lost 6 bases to trimming and J lost 0 bases, with 6 bases between them. CDR3 in DNA: TGCAGCGTCTCAGGCTCCTACAATGAGCAGTTCTTC. It yields the protein CSVSGSYNEQFF.

The chain carries TRBV29-1 and TRBJ2-7, with D possibly matching TRBD2 (5 bases). CDR1 SQVTM and CDR2 ANQGSEA come from the germline V gene. Between the trimmed V and J ends, which lost 4 bases and 3 bases, there was a span of 7 bases. This CDR3 has 11 residues. The CDR3 DNA reads TGCAGCGTTGTAGCGCACTACGAGCAGTACTTC. The encoded protein is CSVVAHYEQYF.

The table lists this clonotype with many counts. V is TRBV12-3 or TRBV12-4 and J is TRBJ1-1; a weak D match, TRBD1 (6 bases). The CDR3 runs to 15 residues. V lost 6 bases and J lost 4, with 18 bases in between. CDR3 in DNA: TGTGCCAGCAGGGGGCTAGGGGGTGTCGGCACTGAAGCTTTCTTT. It translates to CASRGLGGVGTEAFF.